This TCR beta chain was found in a study of T cell responses to AZD1222 COVID-19 vaccine. CDR1 and CDR2 (germline): LNHDA, SQIVND (reference sequence). There are 15 residues in the CDR3. Trimming removed 5 bases from V and 5 bases from J, with 16 bases in between. As regards this clone: The antigen is unknown.

Study-wide points: Spike-specific TCR repertoires showed rising breadth and depth after two AZD1222 doses. It was only after the peak T cell response that any repertoires were sampled.

TCRdb's copy holds only in-frame clones and misses some; the assay was immunoSEQ multiplex PCR. There are roughly 200,000 clones in the sample; about 93% occur only once, and 0.95% to 1.3% lies in the top ten. The material sequenced was peripheral blood, taken 28 days after the second dose of the MenACWY control vaccine. The chain carries TRBV19 and TRBJ1-5; D possibly corresponds to TRBD1 (6 bases). The origin of this receptor is an adult who received the MenACWY meningococcal vaccine as a control. In DNA, the CDR3 is TGTGCCAGTAGTCATTCGGGGGCAGGGTATCAGCCCCAGCATTTT. Its protein is CASSHSGAGYQPQHF.